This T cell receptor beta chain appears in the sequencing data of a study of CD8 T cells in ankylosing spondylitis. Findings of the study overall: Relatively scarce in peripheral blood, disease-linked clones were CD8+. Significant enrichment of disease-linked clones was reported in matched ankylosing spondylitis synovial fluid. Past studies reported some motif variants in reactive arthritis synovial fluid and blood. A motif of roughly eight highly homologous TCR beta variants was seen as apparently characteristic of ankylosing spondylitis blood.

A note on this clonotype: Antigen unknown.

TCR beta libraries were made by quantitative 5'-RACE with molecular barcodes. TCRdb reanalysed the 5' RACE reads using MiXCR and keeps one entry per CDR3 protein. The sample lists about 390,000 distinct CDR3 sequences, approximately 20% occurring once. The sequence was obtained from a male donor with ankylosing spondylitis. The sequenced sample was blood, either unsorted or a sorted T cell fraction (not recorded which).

CDR3 in DNA: TGTGCCAGCAGCTTAGGAGGGACAGCAAATGAAAAACTGTTTTTT. Its translation is CASSLGGTANEKLFF. The chain couples TRBV11-2 to TRBJ1-4, with 7 nucleotides matching TRBD1. The germline gives CDR1 SGHAT, CDR2 FQNNGV. The junction had 4 bases not matched to a gene; V was cut back by 1 base and J by 5 bases. CDR3 length: 15 residues. Full variable domain (missing parts from reference TRBV11-2 and TRBJ1-4): EAGVAQSPRYKIIEKRQSVAFWCNPISGHATLYWYQQILGQGPKLLIQFQNNGVVDDSQLPKDRFSAERLKGVDSTLKIQPAKLEDSAVYLCASSLGGTANEKLFFGSGTQLSVL.